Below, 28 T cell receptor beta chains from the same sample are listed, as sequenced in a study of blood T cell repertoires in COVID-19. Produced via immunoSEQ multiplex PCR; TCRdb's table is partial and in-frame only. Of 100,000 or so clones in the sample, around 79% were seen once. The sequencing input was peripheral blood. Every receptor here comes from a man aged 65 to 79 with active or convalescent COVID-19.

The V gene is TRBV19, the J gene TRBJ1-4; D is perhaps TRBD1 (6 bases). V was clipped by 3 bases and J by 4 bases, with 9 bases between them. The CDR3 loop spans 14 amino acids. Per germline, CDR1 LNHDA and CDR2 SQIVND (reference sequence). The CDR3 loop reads CASSMEGGNEKLFF. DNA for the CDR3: TGTGCCAGTAGTATGGAAGGGGGTAATGAAAAACTGTTTTTT.

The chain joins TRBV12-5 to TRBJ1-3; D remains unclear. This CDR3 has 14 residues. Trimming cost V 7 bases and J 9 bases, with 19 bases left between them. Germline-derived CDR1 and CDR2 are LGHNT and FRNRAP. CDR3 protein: CASASPLLSSTIYF. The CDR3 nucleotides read TGTGCTAGTGCTAGCCCCCTCCTCAGCAGCACCATATATTTT.

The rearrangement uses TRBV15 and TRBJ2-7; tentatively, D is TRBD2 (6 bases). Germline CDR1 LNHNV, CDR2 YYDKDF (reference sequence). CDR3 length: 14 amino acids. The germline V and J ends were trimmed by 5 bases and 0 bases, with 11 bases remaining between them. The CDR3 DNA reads TGTGCCACCAGCCGGACGGGGGACTCCTACGAGCAGTACTTC. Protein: CATSRTGDSYEQYF. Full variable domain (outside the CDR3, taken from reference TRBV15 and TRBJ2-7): DAMVIQNPRYQVTQFGKPVTLSCSQTLNHNVMYWYQQKSSQAPKLLFHYYDKDFNNEADTPDNFQSRRPNTSFCFLDIRSPGLGDTAMYLCATSRTGDSYEQYFGPGTRLTVT.

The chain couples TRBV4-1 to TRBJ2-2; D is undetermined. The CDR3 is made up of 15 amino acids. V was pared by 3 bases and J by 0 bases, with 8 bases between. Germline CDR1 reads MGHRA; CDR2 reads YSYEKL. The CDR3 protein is CASSHYGANTGELFF. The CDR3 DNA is TGCGCCAGCAGCCATTACGGTGCGAACACCGGGGAGCTGTTTTTT.

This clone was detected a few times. The chain's CDR3 is CASRPTGSNQPQHF. CDR3 DNA: TGTGCCAGCAGACCCACAGGGAGCAATCAGCCCCAGCATTTT. This chain connects TRBV6-5 to TRBJ1-5; D possibly corresponds to TRBD1 (6 bases). The V end was cut by 6 bases, the J end by 1 base, with 10 bases between. Germline CDR1 is MNHEY and CDR2 is SVGAGI. The CDR3 loop spans 14 amino acids.

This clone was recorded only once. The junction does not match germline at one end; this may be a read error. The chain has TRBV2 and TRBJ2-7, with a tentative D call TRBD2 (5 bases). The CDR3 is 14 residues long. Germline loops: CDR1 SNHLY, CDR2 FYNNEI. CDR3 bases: TGTGCCAGCAGGCGGGTCTCGAACTCCCACGAGCAGTACTTC. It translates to CASRRVSNSHEQYF.

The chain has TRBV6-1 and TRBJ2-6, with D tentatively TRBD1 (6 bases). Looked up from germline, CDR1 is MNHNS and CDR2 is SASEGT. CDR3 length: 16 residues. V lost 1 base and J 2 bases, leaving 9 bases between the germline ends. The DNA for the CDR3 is TGTGCCAGCAGTGAAGGAGCAGGGGCTGGGGCCAACGTCCTGACTTTC. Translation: CASSEGAGAGANVLTF.

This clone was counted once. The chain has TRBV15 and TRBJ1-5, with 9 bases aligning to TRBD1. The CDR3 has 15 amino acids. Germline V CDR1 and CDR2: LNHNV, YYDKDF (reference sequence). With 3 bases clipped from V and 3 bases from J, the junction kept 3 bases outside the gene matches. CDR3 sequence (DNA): TGTGCCACCAGCAGGGGGACAGGGCACAATCAGCCCCAGCATTTT. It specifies CATSRGTGHNQPQHF.

CDR3 sequence: CASKQLSSGNTIYF. Written as DNA, the CDR3 is TGTGCCAGCAAACAGCTCTCCTCTGGAAACACCATATATTTT. The chain employs TRBV6-1 and TRBJ1-3; D call uncertain. Germline loops: CDR1 MNHNS, CDR2 SASEGT. V lost 7 bases and J 0 bases, leaving 10 bases between the germline ends. CDR3 size: 14 residues.

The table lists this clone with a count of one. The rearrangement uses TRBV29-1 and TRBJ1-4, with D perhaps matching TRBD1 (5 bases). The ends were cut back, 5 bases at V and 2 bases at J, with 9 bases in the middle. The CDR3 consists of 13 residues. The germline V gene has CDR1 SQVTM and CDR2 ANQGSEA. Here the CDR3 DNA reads TGCAGCGTTCAGGGATACACTAATGAAAAACTGTTTTTT. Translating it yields CSVQGYTNEKLFF.

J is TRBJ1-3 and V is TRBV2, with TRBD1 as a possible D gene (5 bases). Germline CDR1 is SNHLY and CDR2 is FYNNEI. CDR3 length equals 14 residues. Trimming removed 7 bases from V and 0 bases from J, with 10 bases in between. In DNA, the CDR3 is TGTGCCAGCACCGCAGGGAACTCTGGAAACACCATATATTTT. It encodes CASTAGNSGNTIYF.

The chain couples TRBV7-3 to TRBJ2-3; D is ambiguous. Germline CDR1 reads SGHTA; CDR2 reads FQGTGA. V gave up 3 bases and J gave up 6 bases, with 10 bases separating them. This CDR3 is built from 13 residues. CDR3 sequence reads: CASSFGLFDTQYF. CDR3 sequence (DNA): TGTGCCAGCAGCTTTGGGCTTTTTGATACGCAGTATTTT.

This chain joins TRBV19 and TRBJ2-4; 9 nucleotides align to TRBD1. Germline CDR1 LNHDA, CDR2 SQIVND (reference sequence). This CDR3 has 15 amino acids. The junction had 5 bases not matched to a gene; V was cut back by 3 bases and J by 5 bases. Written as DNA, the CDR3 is TGTGCCAGTAGTATCCCCGACAGGGGGGAAAACATTCAGTACTTC. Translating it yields CASSIPDRGENIQYF.

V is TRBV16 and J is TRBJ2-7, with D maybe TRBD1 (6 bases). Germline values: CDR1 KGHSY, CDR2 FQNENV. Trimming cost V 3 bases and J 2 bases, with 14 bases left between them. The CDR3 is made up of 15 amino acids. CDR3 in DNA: TGTGCCAGCAGCCATTCTAGGGGGTCCCCCTACGAGCAGTACTTC. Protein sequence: CASSHSRGSPYEQYF.

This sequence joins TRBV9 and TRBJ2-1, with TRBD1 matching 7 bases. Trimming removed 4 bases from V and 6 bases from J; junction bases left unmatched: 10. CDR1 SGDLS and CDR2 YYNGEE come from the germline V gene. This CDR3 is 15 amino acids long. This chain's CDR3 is CASSPLARGINEQFF. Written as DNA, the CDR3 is TGTGCCAGCAGCCCACTGGCCAGGGGGATCAATGAGCAGTTCTTC.

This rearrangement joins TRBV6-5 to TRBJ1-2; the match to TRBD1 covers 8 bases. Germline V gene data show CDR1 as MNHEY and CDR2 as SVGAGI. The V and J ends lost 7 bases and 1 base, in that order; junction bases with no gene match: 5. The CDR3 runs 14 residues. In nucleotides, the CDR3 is TGTGCCAGCATCGGACAGGGCAATAACTATGGCTACACCTTC. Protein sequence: CASIGQGNNYGYTF.

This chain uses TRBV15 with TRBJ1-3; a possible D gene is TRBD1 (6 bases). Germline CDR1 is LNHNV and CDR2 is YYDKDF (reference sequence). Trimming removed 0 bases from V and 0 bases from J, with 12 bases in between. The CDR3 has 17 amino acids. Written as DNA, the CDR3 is TGTGCCACCAGCAGAGATGACAGGCCGAGCTCTGGAAACACCATATATTTT. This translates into CATSRDDRPSSGNTIYF.

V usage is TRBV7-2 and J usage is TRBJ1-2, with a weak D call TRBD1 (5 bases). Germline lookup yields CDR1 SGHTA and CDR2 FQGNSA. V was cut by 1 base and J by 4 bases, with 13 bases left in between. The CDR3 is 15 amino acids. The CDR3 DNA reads TGTGCCAGCAGCTTAGAGCAGGGTCGTGGCTATGGCTACACCTTC. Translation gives CASSLEQGRGYGYTF.

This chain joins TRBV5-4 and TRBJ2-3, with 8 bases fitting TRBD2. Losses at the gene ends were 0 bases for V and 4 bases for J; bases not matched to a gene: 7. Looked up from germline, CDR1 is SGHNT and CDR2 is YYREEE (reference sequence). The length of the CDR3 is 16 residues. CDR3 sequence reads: CASSLGQRGMADTQYF. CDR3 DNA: TGTGCCAGCAGCTTGGGGCAGCGGGGGATGGCAGATACGCAGTATTTT.

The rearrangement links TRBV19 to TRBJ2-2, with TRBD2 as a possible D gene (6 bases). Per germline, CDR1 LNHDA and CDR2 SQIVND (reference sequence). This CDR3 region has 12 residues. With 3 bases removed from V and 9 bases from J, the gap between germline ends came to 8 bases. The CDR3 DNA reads TGTGCCAGTAGTATGGAGGGCTGGGAGCTGTTTTTT. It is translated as CASSMEGWELFF.

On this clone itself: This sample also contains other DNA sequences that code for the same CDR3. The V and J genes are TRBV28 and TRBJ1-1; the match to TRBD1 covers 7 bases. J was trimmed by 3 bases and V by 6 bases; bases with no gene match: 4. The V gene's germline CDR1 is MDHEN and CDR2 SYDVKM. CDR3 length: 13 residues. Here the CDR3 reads CASRPDRYTEAFF. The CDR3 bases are TGTGCCAGCAGACCGGACAGGTACACTGAAGCTTTCTTT.

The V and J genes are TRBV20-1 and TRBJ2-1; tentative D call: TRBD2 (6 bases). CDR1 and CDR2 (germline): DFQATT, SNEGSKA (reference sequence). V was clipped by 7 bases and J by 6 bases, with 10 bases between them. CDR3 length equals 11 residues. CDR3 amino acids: CSGVEGNEQFF. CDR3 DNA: TGCAGTGGGGTGGAGGGCAATGAGCAGTTCTTC.

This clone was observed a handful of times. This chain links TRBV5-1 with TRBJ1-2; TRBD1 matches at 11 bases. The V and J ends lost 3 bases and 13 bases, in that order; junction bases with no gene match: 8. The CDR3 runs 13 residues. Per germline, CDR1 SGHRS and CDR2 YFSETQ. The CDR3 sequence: CASSWGTGGSSTF. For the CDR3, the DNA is TGCGCCAGCAGCTGGGGGACAGGGGGTAGTTCCACCTTC.

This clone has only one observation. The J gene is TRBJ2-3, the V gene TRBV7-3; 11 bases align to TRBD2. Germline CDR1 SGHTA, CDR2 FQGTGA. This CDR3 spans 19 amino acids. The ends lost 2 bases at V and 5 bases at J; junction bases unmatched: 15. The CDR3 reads CASSLLPLRLAGLQDTQYF. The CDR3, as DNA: TGTGCCAGCAGCTTACTTCCACTCCGACTAGCGGGGTTGCAAGATACGCAGTATTTT.

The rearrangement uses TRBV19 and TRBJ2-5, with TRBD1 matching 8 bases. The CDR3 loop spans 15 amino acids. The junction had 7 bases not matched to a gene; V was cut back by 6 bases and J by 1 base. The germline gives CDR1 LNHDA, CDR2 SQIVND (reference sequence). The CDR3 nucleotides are TGTGCCAGTAGGACTAGGACAGGGTCCCAAGAGACCCAGTACTTC. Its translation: CASRTRTGSQETQYF.

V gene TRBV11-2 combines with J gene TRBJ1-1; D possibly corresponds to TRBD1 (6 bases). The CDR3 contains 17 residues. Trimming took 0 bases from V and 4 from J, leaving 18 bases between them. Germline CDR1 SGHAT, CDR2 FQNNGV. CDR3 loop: CASSLDLSTGKGTEAFF. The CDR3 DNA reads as TGTGCCAGCAGCTTAGATCTATCTACAGGGAAGGGCACTGAAGCTTTCTTT. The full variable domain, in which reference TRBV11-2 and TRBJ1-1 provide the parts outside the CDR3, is EAGVAQSPRYKIIEKRQSVAFWCNPISGHATLYWYQQILGQGPKLLIQFQNNGVVDDSQLPKDRFSAERLKGVDSTLKIQPAKLEDSAVYLCASSLDLSTGKGTEAFFGQGTRLTVV.

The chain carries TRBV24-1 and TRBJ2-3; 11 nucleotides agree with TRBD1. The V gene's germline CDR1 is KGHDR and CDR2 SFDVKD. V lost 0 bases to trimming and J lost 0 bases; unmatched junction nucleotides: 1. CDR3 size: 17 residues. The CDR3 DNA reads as TGTGCCACCAGTGATTTGGGGACAGGGGGTAGCACAGATACGCAGTATTTT. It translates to CATSDLGTGGSTDTQYF.

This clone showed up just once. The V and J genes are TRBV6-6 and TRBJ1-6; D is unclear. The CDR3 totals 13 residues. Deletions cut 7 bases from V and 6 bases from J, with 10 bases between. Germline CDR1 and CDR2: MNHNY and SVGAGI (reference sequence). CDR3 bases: TGTGCCAGCACTCCCGAGCTTAATTCACCCCTCCACTTT. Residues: CASTPELNSPLHF.